Reported below is one T cell receptor beta chain. Its cognate antigen is unknown. The sample comes from a study of T cell clones after liver transplantation. This CDR3 comprises 16 residues. In germline, CDR1 is MGHDK, CDR2 SYGVNS. The V gene lost 1 base and the J gene lost 6 bases, with 15 bases spanning the gap. Whole-study results and caveats: Graft donor-reactive T cells may have migrated into the graft rather than being deleted.

Data came from immunoSEQ multiplex PCR; TCRdb stores just in-frame clones and leaves some out. The sample contains about 51,000 clones, about 86% of which appear only once. This TCR came from a human patient who received a liver transplant. The graft donor may have contributed some T cells. Sample: CD8+ T cells from blood, taken 12 months after liver transplant. The genes are TRBV25-1 and TRBJ2-2, with a tentative D call TRBD2 (6 bases). The CDR3 protein is CASSESQVAEAGELFF. The CDR3 DNA sequence: TGTGCCAGCAGTGAATCTCAAGTAGCGGAGGCCGGGGAGCTGTTTTTT.